The T cell receptor (beta chain) described here comes from a study of blood T cell repertoires in COVID-19. On the study more broadly: Acute and convalescent COVID-19 samples came from the United States, Italy and Spain. Sample material is recorded as cDNA or gDNA derived from T cells, B-cell-depleted T cells, or PBMCs.

Authors' methods: Scientists estimated how many nucleated cells there were by amplifying reference gene primers. Some clones are missing from TCRdb's copy, which holds only in-frame ones; the method was immunoSEQ multiplex PCR. V, J and clone size were drawn from that table, and D and trimming were deduced from the DNA. The sample has about 130,000 clones, around nine tenths seen once. Germline lookup yields CDR1 SGHDT and CDR2 YYEEEE. The CDR3 is made up of 13 amino acids. The trim removed 0 bases at V and 6 bases at J, leaving 0 bases unmatched. Seattle's cohort entered during active infection and was followed longitudinally.

This sequence originates from a woman in her sixties or seventies with COVID-19, enrolled during active disease. The specimen sequenced was peripheral blood. The chain couples TRBV5-6 to TRBJ1-5; 7 nucleotides agree with TRBD1. CDR3 in amino acids: CASSLEGAQPQHF. The DNA for the CDR3 is TGTGCCAGCAGCTTGGAGGGGGCTCAGCCCCAGCATTTT.